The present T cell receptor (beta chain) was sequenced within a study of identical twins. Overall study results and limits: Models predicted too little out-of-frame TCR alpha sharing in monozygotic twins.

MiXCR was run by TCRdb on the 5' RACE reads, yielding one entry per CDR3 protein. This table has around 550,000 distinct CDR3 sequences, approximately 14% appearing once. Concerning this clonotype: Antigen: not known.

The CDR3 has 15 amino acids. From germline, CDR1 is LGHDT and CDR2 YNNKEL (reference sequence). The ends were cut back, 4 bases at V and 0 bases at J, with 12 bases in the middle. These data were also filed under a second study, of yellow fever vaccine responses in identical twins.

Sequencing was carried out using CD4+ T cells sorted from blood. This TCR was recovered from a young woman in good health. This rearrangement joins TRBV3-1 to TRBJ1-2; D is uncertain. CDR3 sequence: CASSPDTRSNYGYTF. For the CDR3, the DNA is TGTGCCAGCAGCCCCGATACGCGGTCTAACTATGGCTACACCTTC.